The 12 T cell receptor beta chains in this list originate from one sample, sequenced in a study of Ad26.COV2.S vaccination and SARS-CoV-2 variants listed by TCRdb under 2021. The library was prepared using the immunoSEQ multiplex PCR assay. In its TCRdb copy, this immuneACCESS table keeps in-frame sequences only and misses some clones. Where compared with another copy, unresolved V genes explain less than half of these, and the others have no known cause. The table for this sample lists 440,000 or so clones; roughly 87% of them were counted only once. Under 4.5% of the sample is taken by the ten largest. The treatment or condition label on this specimen signifies: roughly 19 received Ad26.COV2.S at low or high dose, single or two shots; roughly 5 received placebo; per-sample allocation not given. For vaccine and placebo recipients, repertoires were sequenced using samples collected on day 63 after the first injection.

The sample consisted of peripheral blood, taken in a trial of Ad26.COV2.S vaccine versus placebo. These receptors all stem from a person between 18 and 65 years old who received the Ad26.COV2.S COVID-19 vaccine or a placebo.

Worth noting for this clone: This may arise from a read error, as a much more abundant clone is one base away. The V and J genes are TRBV6-6 and TRBJ2-5; D is undetermined. Germline V gives CDR1 MNHNY, CDR2 SVGAGI (reference sequence). CDR3 length equals 11 residues. Trimming removed 2 bases from V and 5 bases from J, with 3 bases in between. As DNA, the CDR3 is TGTGCCAGCAGTTACAGGGAGACCCAGTACTTC. It yields the protein CASSYRETQYF.

This clone is a singleton in its sample. This same CDR3 is encoded by further DNA sequences in the sample. The chain recombines TRBV9 with TRBJ2-5, with unresolved D. Looked up from germline, CDR1 is SGDLS and CDR2 is YYNGEE. The CDR3 length is 14 residues. Trimming removed 0 bases at V and 1 base at J, with 7 bases between. CDR3 loop: CASSVDGLQETQYF. CDR3 coding DNA: TGTGCCAGCAGCGTAGATGGGCTCCAAGAGACCCAGTACTTC.

The V gene is TRBV5-4, the J gene TRBJ1-1; D not certain. CDR1 and CDR2 from the germline V gene are SGHNT and YYREEE (reference sequence). The CDR3 length is 15 residues. V lost 4 bases and J lost 7, with 20 bases in between. CDR3 DNA: TGTGCCAGCAGCCCCGCCGGTCCGGGAGGGAATGAAGCTTTCTTT. This encodes CASSPAGPGGNEAFF.

This chain's CDR3 is CASSPLGAESRYNEQFF. CDR3 in DNA: TGTGCCAGCTCACCACTTGGGGCAGAGAGTCGCTACAATGAGCAGTTCTTC. The chain uses TRBV18 and TRBJ2-1; tentatively, D is TRBD1 (5 bases). In germline, CDR1 is KGHSH, CDR2 LQKENI. Trimming cost V 1 base and J 3 bases, with 16 bases left between them. The CDR3 runs to 17 residues. The whole variable domain, remainder taken from reference TRBV18 and TRBJ2-1, is NAGVMQNPRHLVRRRGQEARLRCSPMKGHSHVYWYRQLPEEGLKFMVYLQKENIIDESGMPKERFSAEFPKEGPSILRIQQVVRGDSAAYFCASSPLGAESRYNEQFFGPGTRLTVL.

The chain uses TRBV7-3 and TRBJ2-1; 8 nucleotides align to TRBD1. The CDR3 totals 13 residues. The germline V gene has CDR1 SGHTA and CDR2 FQGTGA. V was clipped by 5 bases and J by 6 bases; unmatched bases: 3. DNA for the CDR3: TGTGCCAGCAGCCGGACAGGGTCCAATGAGCAGTTCTTC. Protein sequence: CASSRTGSNEQFF.

The chain recombines TRBV5-6 with TRBJ1-1; maybe TRBD1 (6 bases). The V end lost 0 bases, the J end lost 3 bases, and 18 bases lay between the germline ends. This CDR3 has 17 amino acids. Germline loops: CDR1 SGHDT, CDR2 YYEEEE. CDR3 region: CASSLARQVRGDTEAFF. As DNA, the CDR3 is TGTGCCAGCAGCTTGGCACGACAGGTACGGGGGGACACTGAAGCTTTCTTT.

The V call is TRBV30, the J call TRBJ2-5; TRBD1 is a possible D gene (6 bases). CDR1 GTSNPN and CDR2 SVGIG come from the germline V gene (reference sequence). Trimming took 0 bases from V and 4 from J, leaving 6 bases between them. The CDR3 has 12 residues. The CDR3: CAWSVQGETQYF. As DNA, the CDR3 is TGTGCCTGGAGTGTACAGGGAGAGACCCAGTACTTC.

CDR3 in amino acids: CASSPDRPLGSYEQYF. CDR3 nucleotides: TGTGCCAGCAGCCCGGACAGACCCTTAGGTTCCTACGAGCAGTACTTC. This chain links TRBV3-1 (or the pseudogene TRBV3-2) with TRBJ2-7; possible D gene TRBD1, 6 bases. In germline, CDR1 is LGHDT, CDR2 YNNKEL (reference sequence). V lost 4 bases and J 1 base, leaving 17 bases between the germline ends. The CDR3 is made up of 16 amino acids.

Worth noting for this clone: The sample contains more than one DNA sequence encoding this CDR3. This chain uses TRBV9 with TRBJ2-7; 9 nucleotides match TRBD1. Per germline, CDR1 SGDLS and CDR2 YYNGEE. The V and J ends lost 0 bases and 2 bases, in that order; junction bases with no gene match: 3. The CDR3 has 15 amino acids. The CDR3 here is CASSVDGTGTYEQYF. The CDR3 DNA follows: TGTGCCAGCAGCGTAGACGGGACAGGGACCTACGAGCAGTACTTC. Full variable domain (remainder filled in from reference TRBV9 and TRBJ2-7): DSGVTQTPKHLITATGQRVTLRCSPRSGDLSVYWYQQSLDQGLQFLIQYYNGEERAKGNILERFSAQQFPDLHSELNLSSLELGDSALYFCASSVDGTGTYEQYFGPGTRLTVT.

The chain carries TRBV7-9 and TRBJ1-1, with 8 bases fitting TRBD1. There are 17 residues in the CDR3. In germline, CDR1 is SEHNR, CDR2 FQNEAQ (reference sequence). The trim removed 5 bases at V and 5 bases at J, leaving 16 bases unmatched. CDR3 protein: CASSNYGQGRQGTEAFF. The CDR3 DNA sequence: TGTGCCAGCAGCAACTACGGACAGGGTAGGCAGGGGACTGAAGCTTTCTTT.

This clone came up once. The rearrangement uses TRBV4-1 and TRBJ1-6, with D unclear. This CDR3 contains 14 residues. Per the germline V gene, CDR1 is MGHRA and CDR2 is YSYEKL. The V and J ends lost 1 base and 4 bases respectively, with 5 bases between them. In nucleotides, the CDR3 is TGCGCCAGCAGCCAAGTCCAGTATAATTCACCCCTCCACTTT. Encoded protein: CASSQVQYNSPLHF.

The chain couples TRBV14 to TRBJ2-7; D remains ambiguous. The germline CDR1 and CDR2 sequences are SGHDN and FVKESK. The CDR3 has 14 amino acids. The V end was cut by 0 bases, the J end by 2 bases, with 8 bases between. CDR3 region: CASSQDALPYEQYF. Written as DNA, the CDR3 is TGTGCCAGCAGCCAAGACGCCCTTCCCTACGAGCAGTACTTC.